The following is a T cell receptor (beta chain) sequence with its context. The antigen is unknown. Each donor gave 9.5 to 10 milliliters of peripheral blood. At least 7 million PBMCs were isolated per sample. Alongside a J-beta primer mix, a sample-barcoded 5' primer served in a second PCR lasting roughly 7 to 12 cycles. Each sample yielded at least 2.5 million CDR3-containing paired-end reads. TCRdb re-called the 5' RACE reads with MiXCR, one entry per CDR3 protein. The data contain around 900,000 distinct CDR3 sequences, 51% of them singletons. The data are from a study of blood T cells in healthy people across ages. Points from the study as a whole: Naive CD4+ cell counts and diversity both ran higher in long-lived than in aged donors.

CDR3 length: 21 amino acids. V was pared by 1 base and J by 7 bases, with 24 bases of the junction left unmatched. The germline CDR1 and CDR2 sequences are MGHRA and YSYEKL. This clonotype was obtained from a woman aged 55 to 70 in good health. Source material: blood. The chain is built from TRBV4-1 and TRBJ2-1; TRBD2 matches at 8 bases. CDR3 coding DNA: TGCGCCAGCAGCCAAGCACCTGGTCTGGCTTCCAGCGGGAGTGGAAGGAATGAGCAGTTCTTC. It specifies CASSQAPGLASSGSGRNEQFF.